The clone carrying this TCR beta chain was counted a few times. Its antigen is not identified. These data originate in a study of regulatory T cells in long-lasting Graves disease. The overall study: Graves' patients who were just diagnosed had used antithyroid drugs for under 3 months.

Specified time point: newly diagnosed GD, antithyroid drugs for less than 3 months. RNA isolated from PBMCs was used to make the TCR library. Patients met American Thyroid Association criteria for Graves' disease. The patients were drawn from one endocrinology department in Xi'an, China. Study-level results: Reduced TCR diversity was observed in persistent Graves' patients versus newly diagnosed patients.

TCR beta libraries were built with iRepertoire HTBI primers and Arm-PCR of CDR3 regions. One entry per CDR3 protein results from TCRdb running MiXCR on the multiplex PCR reads. The sample has around 480,000 distinct CDR3 sequences, 15% to 20% seen once; the top ten hold about 25%. V was pared by 5 bases and J by 10 bases, with 14 bases between. The germline CDR1 and CDR2 sequences are DFQATT and SNEGSKA (reference sequence). The CDR3 is 11 residues long. This sample was shared with a second study, whose subject was T cells in Graves' hyperthyroidism and ophthalmopathy.

The sequencing used peripheral blood mononuclear cells (PBMCs), collected at new diagnosis, from a patient treated with antithyroid drugs. This clonotype was obtained from a woman aged 35-65 years with Graves disease. The chain has TRBV20-1 and TRBJ1-2; D uncertain. As DNA, the CDR3 is TGCAGTGCTTTGACCTCCGGCGACTACACCTTC. Encoded protein: CSALTSGDYTF.